The rows below give T cell receptor beta chains drawn from one sample of a study of shared clonotypes between healthy human individuals. The assay was immunoSEQ multiplex PCR, and TCRdb's table has in-frame clones only and misses some. This repertoire shows around 2.5 million clones, roughly 93% found once; its top ten account for 0.36%. Sequenced input: naive CD4+ T cells from PBMCs. The receptors stem from a young man in good health. Some clones in this sample may be carry-over from other donors' samples. Each CDR3 is given with its conserved first and last residue. The order of the fields is J gene, V gene, D gene, clone size, CDR3 protein, CDR3 DNA. The D gene is left open where the match is weak. Clone size is given for some rows only: seen once, a few or many times, or a class if the clone is expanded.

>TRBJ2-4|TRBV4-2|-|-
CASSRSTGRGNIQYF
TGTGCCAGCAGCCGATCGACAGGGAGGGGCAACATTCAGTACTTC
>TRBJ2-3|TRBV4-1|-|few
CASSQVARTSTDTQYF
TGCGCCAGCAGCCAAGTTGCCCGCACTAGCACAGATACGCAGTATTTT
>TRBJ2-3|TRBV19|TRBD1|-
CASSEISLDRGDTQYF
TGTGCCAGTAGTGAGATCTCCCTGGACAGGGGAGATACGCAGTATTTT
>TRBJ1-1|TRBV7-3|-|-
CASSSTGYTEAFF
TGTGCCAGCAGCTCCACCGGGTACACTGAAGCTTTCTTT
>TRBJ1-5|TRBV5-1|-|once
CASSLAGSGNQPQHF
TGCGCCAGCAGCTTGGCGGGGAGCGGCAATCAGCCCCAGCATTTT
>TRBJ2-7|TRBV7-2|TRBD2|-
CASSLLRAGVEQYF
TGTGCCAGCAGCTTACTCAGAGCGGGAGTCGAGCAGTACTTC
>TRBJ1-3|TRBV28|-|-
CASSLPGVAGNTIYF
TGTGCCAGCAGTTTACCTGGGGTTGCTGGAAACACCATATATTTT
>TRBJ2-3|TRBV7-2|TRBD1|-
CASRTTGSTDTQYF
TGTGCCAGCAGGACGACAGGGAGCACAGATACGCAGTATTTT
>TRBJ1-2|TRBV4-2|-|-
CASSRRTEEYGYTF
TGTGCCAGCAGCCGAAGGACAGAGGAGTATGGCTACACCTTC
>TRBJ1-6|TRBV29-1|TRBD1|-
CSVAPGQGNSPLHF
TGCAGCGTAGCCCCGGGACAGGGGAATTCACCCCTCCACTTT
>TRBJ2-1|TRBV5-6|-|-
CASSLRTVYNEQFF
TGTGCCAGCAGCTTGCGAACAGTCTACAATGAGCAGTTCTTC
>TRBJ2-1|TRBV29-1|TRBD2|-
CSVVKGLAPFNEQFF
TGCAGCGTTGTAAAGGGACTAGCGCCTTTTAATGAGCAGTTCTTC
>TRBJ2-5|TRBV14|TRBD1|once
CASSPGQGQETQYF
TGTGCCAGCAGCCCCGGACAGGGGCAAGAGACCCAGTACTTC
>TRBJ2-7|TRBV18|-|once
CASSPRLGPSAGQNEQYF
TGTGCCAGCTCACCACGTCTAGGTCCCTCCGCCGGGCAGAACGAGCAGTACTTC
>TRBJ2-7|TRBV20-1|-|-
CSASANHEQYF
TGCAGTGCTAGTGCAAACCACGAGCAGTACTTC
>TRBJ2-5|TRBV5-1|-|once
CASSLYLQETQYF
TGCGCCAGCAGCTTGTACCTCCAAGAGACCCAGTACTTC
>TRBJ2-6|TRBV7-2|-|-
CASSLARGGSGANVLTF
TGTGCCAGCAGCTTGGCACGAGGGGGATCTGGGGCCAACGTCCTGACTTTC
>TRBJ2-6|TRBV5-1|TRBD2|-
CAASGASGTGANVLTF
TGCGCCGCGTCTGGGGCTAGCGGGACTGGGGCCAACGTCCTGACTTTC
>TRBJ1-1|TRBV28|-|-
CASRPTSTGLSWAEAFF
TGTGCCAGCCGGCCTACGTCGACAGGTTTATCCTGGGCTGAAGCTTTCTTT
>TRBJ2-2|TRBV5-1|TRBD1|-
CASGTGGTGELFF
TGCGCCAGCGGGACAGGGGGCACCGGGGAGCTGTTTTTT
>TRBJ1-4|TRBV4-2|-|-
CASSQDIFAVRFF
TGTGCCAGCAGCCAAGATATTTTTGCAGTTCGGTTTTTT
>TRBJ2-7|TRBV6-6|TRBD2|-
CASSPASGIYEQYF
TGTGCCAGCAGCCCCGCTAGCGGGATATACGAGCAGTACTTC
>TRBJ2-1|TRBV29-1|-|-
CSVAALVSTDSDNEQFF
TGCAGCGTGGCGGCTCTAGTGTCAACGGACTCAGACAACGAGCAGTTCTTC
>TRBJ2-5|TRBV5-3|TRBD2|-
CARSLFLAGGGETQYF
TGTGCCAGAAGCTTGTTTCTAGCGGGAGGAGGAGAGACCCAGTACTTC
>TRBJ2-7|TRBV28|-|-
CASSVESGTYEQYF
TGTGCCAGCAGTGTCGAATCAGGAACCTACGAGCAGTACTTC
>TRBJ1-2|TRBV1|-|-
CTSSQDGYGYTF
TGCACCAGCAGCCAAGATGGCTATGGCTACACCTTC
>TRBJ1-1|TRBV7-9|-|-
CASSSMRRGGEAFF
TGTGCCAGCAGCTCGATGAGGAGGGGGGGAGAGGCTTTCTTT
>TRBJ1-2|TRBV19|-|-
CASSKATGYGYTF
TGTGCCAGTAGTAAAGCCACCGGCTATGGCTACACCTTC
>TRBJ2-7|TRBV6-4|TRBD1|-
CATPGTAAYEQYF
TGTGCCACCCCCGGGACAGCCGCCTACGAGCAGTACTTC
>TRBJ2-3|TRBV5-1|TRBD2|-
CASSLYAGDHADTQYF
TGCGCCAGCAGCTTGTATGCGGGAGATCACGCAGATACGCAGTATTTT
>TRBJ2-7|TRBV2|-|-
CASSEFAALGGEQYF
TGTGCCAGCAGTGAATTTGCGGCGCTCGGAGGGGAGCAGTACTTC
>TRBJ2-3|TRBV7-3|-|-
CASSLNVYSTDTQYF
TGTGCCAGCAGCTTAAATGTGTATAGCACAGATACGCAGTATTTT
>TRBJ2-2|TRBV5-5|-|-
CASSLAVNTGELFF
TGTGCCAGCAGCTTGGCTGTCAACACCGGGGAGCTGTTTTTT
>TRBJ1-3|TRBV7-2|-|-
CASSLVLGYSGNTIYF
TGTGCCAGCAGCTTAGTACTCGGCTACTCTGGAAACACCATATATTTT
>TRBJ2-2|TRBV2|-|-
CASSDLMSTGELFF
TGTGCCAGCAGTGACTTAATGAGTACCGGGGAGCTGTTTTTT
>TRBJ1-1|TRBV6-1|-|once
CASSLGGFGEAFF
TGTGCCAGCAGCCTAGGGGGTTTTGGTGAAGCTTTCTTT
>TRBJ1-2|TRBV10-1|TRBD1|once
CASSERTGDGYTF
TGCGCCAGCAGCGAAAGGACAGGGGACGGCTACACCTTC